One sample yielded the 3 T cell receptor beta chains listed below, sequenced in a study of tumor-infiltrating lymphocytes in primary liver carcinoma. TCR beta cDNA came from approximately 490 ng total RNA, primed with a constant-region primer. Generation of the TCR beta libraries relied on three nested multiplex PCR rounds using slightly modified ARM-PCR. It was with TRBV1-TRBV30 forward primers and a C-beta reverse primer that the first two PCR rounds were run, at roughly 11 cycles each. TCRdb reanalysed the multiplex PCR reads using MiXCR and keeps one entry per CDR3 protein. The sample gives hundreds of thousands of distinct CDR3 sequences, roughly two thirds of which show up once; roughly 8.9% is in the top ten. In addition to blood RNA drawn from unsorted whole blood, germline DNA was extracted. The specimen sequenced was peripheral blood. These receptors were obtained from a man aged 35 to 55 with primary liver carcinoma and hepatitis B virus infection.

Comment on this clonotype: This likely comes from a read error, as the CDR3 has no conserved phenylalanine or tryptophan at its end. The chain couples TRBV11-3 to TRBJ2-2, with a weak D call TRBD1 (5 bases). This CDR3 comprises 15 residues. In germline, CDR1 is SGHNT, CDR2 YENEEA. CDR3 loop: CASSFSTANTGELFC. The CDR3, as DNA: TGTGCTAGCAGCTTCTCGACAGCGAACACCGGGGAGCTGTTTTGT.

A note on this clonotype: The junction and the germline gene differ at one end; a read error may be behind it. This CDR3 reads CASSSRDTGTEALF. CDR3 in DNA: TGTGCCAGCAGTTCCCGAGACACGGGCACTGAAGCTTTATTT. This chain uses TRBV6-5 with TRBJ1-1, with unresolved D. Germline CDR1 and CDR2: MNHEY and SVGAGI. The CDR3 covers 14 residues.

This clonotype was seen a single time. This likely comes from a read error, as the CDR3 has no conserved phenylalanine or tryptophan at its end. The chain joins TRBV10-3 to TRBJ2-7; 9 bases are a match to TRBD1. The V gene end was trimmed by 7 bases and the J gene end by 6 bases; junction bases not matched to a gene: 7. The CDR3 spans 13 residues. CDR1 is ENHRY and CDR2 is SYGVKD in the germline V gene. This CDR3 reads CAITPGQGFEQYS. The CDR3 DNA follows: TGTGCCATCACCCCGGGACAGGGCTTCGAGCAGTACTCC.